This T cell receptor beta chain appears in the sequencing data of a study of blood T cell repertoires in COVID-19. As for the study in general: Acute and convalescent COVID-19 samples came from the United States, Italy and Spain. From T cells, B-cell-depleted T cells, or PBMCs came the material, which was cDNA or gDNA.

CDR3 length equals 15 residues. The V gene's germline CDR1 is SGHVS and CDR2 FQNEAQ. V lost 2 bases, J lost 0 bases, and 8 bases lay in between. Authors' processing steps: Estimation of nucleated cell counts was performed using reference gene primer amplification. The table came from immunoSEQ multiplex PCR; TCRdb's copy has only in-frame clones and leaves some out. The DNA was the basis for D and trimming; V, J and clone size are from that table. The sample holds about 670,000 clones, 90% seen once. The chain couples TRBV7-8 to TRBJ2-1, with D unresolved. The sequencing input was peripheral blood. This clonotype was obtained from a woman younger than 35 with acute or convalescent COVID-19. The CDR3 spells CASSLRSSSYNEQFF. The DNA of the CDR3 is TGTGCCAGCAGCTTAAGGAGTAGCTCCTACAATGAGCAGTTCTTC.